This T cell receptor beta chain came from a study of blood T cell repertoires in COVID-19. Germline-derived CDR1 and CDR2 are LGHNT and FRNRAP. Trimming shortened V by 2 bases and J by 5 bases, and 25 bases separated the two germline ends. CDR3 length equals 19 residues. Clones were read by immunoSEQ multiplex PCR, and TCRdb kept only the in-frame ones, dropping some. The table lists fewer than 200,000 clones, approximately 84% of them singletons, with about 7% in the top ten. This clone appeared a single time. V is TRBV12-5 and J is TRBJ1-5; a weak D match, TRBD1 (5 bases). The sequenced sample consisted of peripheral blood. This TCR was recovered from a human donor in a cohort sampled during active COVID-19. CDR3 region: CASGLHSPLRRDWHQPQHF. CDR3 nucleotides: TGTGCTAGTGGTTTGCACTCCCCGCTGAGGAGGGACTGGCATCAGCCCCAGCATTTT.